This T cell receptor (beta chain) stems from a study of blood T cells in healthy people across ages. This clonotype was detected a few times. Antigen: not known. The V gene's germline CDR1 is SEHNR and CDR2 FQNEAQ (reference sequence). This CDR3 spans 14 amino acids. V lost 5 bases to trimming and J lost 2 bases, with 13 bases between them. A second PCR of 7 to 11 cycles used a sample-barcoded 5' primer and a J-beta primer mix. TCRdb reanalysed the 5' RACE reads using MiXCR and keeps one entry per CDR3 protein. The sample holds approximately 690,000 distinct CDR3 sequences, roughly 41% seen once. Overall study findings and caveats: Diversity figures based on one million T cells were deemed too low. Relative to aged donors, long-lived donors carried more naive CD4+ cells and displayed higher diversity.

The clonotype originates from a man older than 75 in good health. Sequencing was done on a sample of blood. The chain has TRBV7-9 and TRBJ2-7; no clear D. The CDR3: CASSLLTSTYEQYF. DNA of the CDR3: TGTGCCAGCAGCCTGCTAACATCAACCTACGAGCAGTACTTC.